Given below is one TCR beta chain in context. Its antigen is still unknown. Clones were read by immunoSEQ multiplex PCR, and TCRdb kept only the in-frame ones, dropping some. The data hold more than 50,000 clones, with roughly 85% observed a single time. Germline lookup yields CDR1 ENHRY and CDR2 SYGVKD. The CDR3 spans 14 residues. V lost 7 bases to trimming and J lost 0 bases, with 12 bases between them. This sample is drawn from a study of a mutant IDH1 vaccine in newly diagnosed glioma. Study details: Therapy received beforehand was radiotherapy, temozolomide, or both, with most patients given both.

Whole-study findings and limits: Pseudoprogression apparently tracked independently of changes in top peripheral T cell clonotypes.

Time point denoted: baseline, week 1 (first vaccination visit). Regarding treatment: pre-vaccination baseline after standard-of-care therapy. The clonotype originates from a man aged 30 to 39 with glioma. Here the sequenced sample was PBMCs, taken from a glioma patient treated with radiotherapy, temozolomide or both. The chain uses TRBV10-3 and TRBJ1-1; D is perhaps TRBD1 (5 bases). The chain's CDR3 is CAIKRREMNTEAFF. The DNA for the CDR3 is TGTGCCATCAAGCGCAGGGAAATGAACACTGAAGCTTTCTTT.